This note documents a single T cell receptor (beta chain) sequence. Produced via immunoSEQ multiplex PCR; TCRdb's table is partial and in-frame only. The sample yields approximately 270,000 clones, nearly 90% seen once. Looked up from germline, CDR1 is SGHNT and CDR2 is YENEEA. The CDR3 loop spans 11 amino acids. V was cut by 5 bases and J by 8 bases, with 9 bases left in between. This entry comes from a study of blood T cell repertoires in COVID-19. This clonotype was obtained from an older woman who had recovered from COVID-19. The chain recombines TRBV11-3 with TRBJ1-2, with a possible D match to TRBD1 (6 bases). The sequenced sample was PBMCs or T cells enriched from blood (not recorded which). CDR3 amino acids: CASSHREGYTF. The CDR3 coding sequence is TGTGCCAGCAGCCACAGGGAAGGCTACACCTTC.